Sequencing of this T cell receptor (beta chain) was carried out in a study of human T cells and chemical hapten exposure. Study-wide points: Relative to control repertoires, expanded TCRs gave rise to significantly more large CDR3 similarity clusters.

Per the original data handling: Sampled TCR counts reached a median of roughly 100,000 per sample, with values ranging from about 23,224 to 700,000. Via MiXCR, TCRdb re-called the RACE reads, giving one row per CDR3 protein. These V and J calls are TCRdb output, not the study's own analysis. The table shows about 380,000 distinct CDR3 sequences, with more than 4.5% occurring only once. This clonotype was seen many times. Its antigen remains unknown. Time point specified: patch test 1, 2 weeks after DPC sensitization. Treatment: therapeutic diphenylcyclopropenone sensitization with weekly scalp DPC. Participating donors were patients with alopecia, aged 18 to 70 years, considered appropriate candidates for DPC. The sequences come from whole blood, collected in connection with sensitization to the hapten diphenylcyclopropenone (DPC). This clonotype was sampled from a woman aged 45-65 years with alopecia areata. Some clones in this sample may be carry-over from other donors' samples.

CDR3 region: CASSKPGETQYF. The CDR3 coding sequence is TGTGCCAGCAGCAAACCTGGGGAGACCCAGTACTTC. This chain links TRBV14 with TRBJ2-5, with D uncertain. V shed 5 bases and J shed 5 bases, with 9 bases lying between them. CDR1 SGHDN and CDR2 FVKESK come from the germline V gene. The CDR3 consists of 12 residues.